This T cell receptor beta chain emerged from a study of blood T cell repertoires in COVID-19. About the research overall: Some COVID-19 samples were acute and others convalescent; all came from the United States, Italy and Spain. PBMCs, B-cell-depleted T cells, or T cells provided the cDNA or gDNA that made up the material.

V was shortened by 5 bases and J by 2 bases, with 11 bases between the two germline ends. There are 14 residues in the CDR3. CDR1 SGHNT and CDR2 YYREEE come from the germline V gene (reference sequence). Per the original methods: It was from reference gene primer amplification that nucleated cell counts were estimated. Sequencing was performed with immunoSEQ multiplex PCR; in TCRdb, only in-frame clones are kept and a portion is missing. V and J calls and clone size are as listed in that table; D and trimming were resolved from the DNA. The profile covers 130,000 or so clones, with more than 80% appearing a single time and about 4.5% taken by the ten largest.

The chain uses TRBV5-4 and TRBJ1-3; the D gene is possibly TRBD1 (5 bases). This clonotype originated in a man aged 40-55 years with acute or convalescent COVID-19. The sequencing sample was made of peripheral blood. The CDR3 reads CASRPGSPGNTIYF. The CDR3 region has the DNA TGTGCCAGCAGACCAGGGTCCCCTGGAAACACCATATATTTT.